The rows below give T cell receptor beta chains drawn from one sample of a study of control samples from healthy donors and cancer patients. Libraries were prepared by immunoSEQ multiplex PCR; TCRdb keeps only in-frame clonotypes and omits some of them. The repertoire holds about 81,000 clones, with about 94% as singletons. The specimen sequenced was blood. These receptor sequences come from a woman under 30 in good health. Each CDR3 is given with its conserved first and last residue. D genes are given only for firm matches. The size of a clone is reported for some rows only, either as once, few or many, or as a class for expanded clones.

D,size,V,J,CDR3,DNA
TRBD1,.,TRBV29-1,TRBJ2-7,CSVTAGTGREQYF,TGCAGCGTCACTGCCGGGACAGGGCGCGAGCAGTACTTC
.,.,TRBV5-1,TRBJ2-1,CASSRLGGIVYNEQFF,TGCGCCAGCAGTAGATTGGGTGGGATCGTCTACAATGAGCAGTTCTTC
.,.,TRBV28,TRBJ1-2,CASSFVVRGVYGYTF,TGTGCCAGCAGTTTTGTAGTACGAGGGGTTTATGGCTACACCTTC
.,.,TRBV7-9,TRBJ2-7,CASSWTSSYEQYF,TGTGCCAGCAGCTGGACTTCCTCCTACGAGCAGTACTTC
.,.,TRBV28,TRBJ1-4,CASSFYGAALSNEKLFF,TGTGCCAGCAGTTTCTACGGGGCAGCCCTTTCTAATGAAAAACTGTTTTTT
.,.,TRBV11-2,TRBJ1-1,CASSFSGDTEAFF,TGTGCCAGCAGCTTCTCAGGGGACACTGAAGCTTTCTTT
.,.,TRBV27,TRBJ2-7,CASSDLQGEQYF,TGTGCCAGCAGCGACCTCCAGGGGGAGCAGTACTTC
.,.,TRBV3-1/TRBV3-2,TRBJ2-7,CASSPGTNHYEQYF,TGTGCCAGCAGCCCCGGGACAAACCACTACGAGCAGTACTTC
TRBD1,.,TRBV7-2,TRBJ2-7,CASSLATGGPYEQYF,TGTGCCAGCAGCTTAGCGACAGGGGGTCCCTACGAGCAGTACTTC
.,.,TRBV7-8,TRBJ2-7,CASSPWAPGYEQYF,TGTGCCAGCAGCCCATGGGCGCCAGGCTACGAGCAGTACTTC
.,.,TRBV19,TRBJ2-2,CASSWNRVASTGELFF,TGTGCCAGTAGTTGGAACCGGGTTGCAAGTACCGGGGAGCTGTTTTTT
TRBD1,.,TRBV7-8,TRBJ1-5,CASSRKGDRSNQPQHF,TGTGCCAGCAGCCGAAAGGGGGACAGAAGCAATCAGCCCCAGCATTTT
.,few,TRBV9,TRBJ1-2,CASSVAAQGNGYTF,TGTGCCAGCAGCGTAGCAGCACAGGGCAATGGCTACACCTTC
TRBD1,.,TRBV25-1,TRBJ1-2,CASSDPGQLYGYTF,TGTGCCAGCAGTGACCCGGGACAGTTATATGGCTACACCTTC
.,.,TRBV7-2,TRBJ2-7,CASSGTGLGDYEQYF,TGTGCCAGCAGCGGAACGGGACTGGGGGACTACGAGCAGTACTTC
TRBD1,.,TRBV5-6,TRBJ1-1,CASSGGTVGTEAFF,TGTGCCAGCAGCGGCGGGACAGTTGGGACTGAAGCTTTCTTT
.,.,TRBV29-1,TRBJ1-2,CSVGDKDRSIRGYTF,TGCAGCGTTGGGGACAAGGACCGTAGTATTAGGGGCTACACCTTC
TRBD2,.,TRBV6-5,TRBJ2-3,CASHGTSGSTDTQYF,TGTGCCAGCCACGGGACTAGCGGGTCTACAGATACGCAGTATTTT
.,.,TRBV19,TRBJ2-3,CASSIVGTDTQYF,TGTGCCAGTAGTATCGTAGGGACAGATACGCAGTATTTT
.,few,TRBV27,TRBJ2-3,CASSLYGATDTQYF,TGTGCCAGCAGTTTATACGGCGCAACAGATACGCAGTATTTT
.,.,TRBV20-1,TRBJ1-2,CSASLGSNYGYTF,TGCAGTGCTAGTCTGGGTTCCAACTATGGCTACACCTTC
.,.,TRBV2,TRBJ1-3,CASNAWGSGNTIYF,TGTGCCAGCAACGCTTGGGGTTCTGGAAACACCATATATTTT
TRBD1,few,TRBV6-2/TRBV6-3,TRBJ1-2,CASSYSGTGVLRGYGYTF,TGTGCCAGCAGTTACTCGGGGACAGGGGTCCTCCGGGGCTATGGCTACACCTTC
.,.,TRBV28,TRBJ1-4,CASSFGGVREKLFF,TGTGCCAGCAGTTTCGGGGGGGTCCGGGAAAAACTGTTTTTT
TRBD2,.,TRBV9,TRBJ2-7,CASSPSTGTSGLLYEQYF,TGTGCCAGCAGTCCTAGTACCGGGACTAGCGGGCTTCTCTACGAGCAGTACTTC
TRBD2,.,TRBV11-2,TRBJ2-4,CASSLDSSGLAEENKNIQYF,TGTGCCAGCAGCTTAGATTCAAGTGGACTAGCGGAAGAGAACAAAAACATTCAGTACTTC
TRBD1,.,TRBV2,TRBJ2-7,CASSVETGVNEQYF,TGTGCCAGCAGTGTCGAGACAGGGGTAAACGAGCAGTACTTC
TRBD2,.,TRBV7-9,TRBJ2-3,CASSLFGGRAFLDTQYF,TGTGCCAGCAGCTTATTCGGCGGGAGGGCCTTCTTAGATACGCAGTATTTT
TRBD1,once,TRBV27,TRBJ1-1,CATALQGGTEAFF,TGTGCCACCGCCCTACAGGGGGGCACTGAAGCTTTCTTT
.,.,TRBV12-5,TRBJ1-2,CASGLGGFGGYTF,TGTGCTAGTGGACTGGGGGGGTTTGGCGGCTACACCTTC
TRBD1,.,TRBV5-1,TRBJ1-1,CASSAGQGATEAFF,TGCGCCAGCAGCGCGGGACAGGGGGCCACTGAAGCTTTCTTT
.,.,TRBV4-1,TRBJ2-1,CASSPPRGSSYNEQFF,TGCGCCAGCAGCCCCCCCCGGGGGAGCTCCTACAATGAGCAGTTCTTC
TRBD2,.,TRBV2,TRBJ2-2,CASWTIGLAGGTTGELFF,TGTGCCAGCTGGACAATAGGACTAGCGGGAGGTACTACCGGGGAGCTGTTTTTT